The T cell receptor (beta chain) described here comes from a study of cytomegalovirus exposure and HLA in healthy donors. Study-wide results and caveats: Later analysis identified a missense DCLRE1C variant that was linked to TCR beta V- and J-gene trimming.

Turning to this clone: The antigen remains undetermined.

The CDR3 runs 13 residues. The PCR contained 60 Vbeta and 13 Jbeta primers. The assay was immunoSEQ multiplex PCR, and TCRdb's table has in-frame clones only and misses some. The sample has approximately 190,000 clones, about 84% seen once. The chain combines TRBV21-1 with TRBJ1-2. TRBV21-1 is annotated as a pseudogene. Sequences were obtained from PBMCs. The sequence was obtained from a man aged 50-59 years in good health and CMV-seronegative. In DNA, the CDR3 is TGTGCCAGCAGCAAATGCGGCAGCTATGGCTACACCTTC. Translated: CASSKCGSYGYTF.